Sequencing of this T cell receptor beta chain was carried out in a study of blood T cell repertoires in COVID-19 (dated by TCRdb to the early 2020s). Some background on the complete study: Samples from collaborators originated in the United States, Italy and Spain and spanned both the acute and convalescent phases of COVID-19. HLA class I and class II types, where available, came from metadata supplied by the sample provider rather than from assay-based typing. Subjects who had been exposed to COVID-19, were actively infected with it, or had recovered from it provided the deeply sampled blood TCRbeta repertoires that made up the dataset. Sample metadata almost always included a de-identified subject ID, COVID-19 status, age in years and sex. The samples were drawn from two sources: the first 160 participants of the ongoing ImmuneRACE study, and fewer than 1,500 subjects contributed by 6 global collaborators. The repertoires were made available in a free public database intended to serve as a resource for research on the immune response to SARS-CoV-2. The material from the prospective study consisted of cDNA or gDNA derived from T cells, B-cell-depleted T cells, or PBMCs. Summary of the overall study and its limitations: Clinical and demographic metadata were provided uncurated, with the amount varying by source and participant.

At one collaborating source in Seattle, patients were enrolled during active infection and were followed longitudinally through the course of disease. Collaborating institutions collected whole blood in K2EDTA tubes following their own protocols. For TCRbeta analysis, collaborators shipped samples in one of three forms: frozen whole blood, isolated PBMCs, or DNA extracted from either of those sample types. TCRbeta CDR3 regions were amplified from genomic DNA by means of the immunoSEQ Assay, a bias-controlled multiplex PCR. The paper's data handling went like this. The number of nucleated cells in each sample was estimated from the amplification of reference gene primers within the assay. To quantify the absolute abundance of each unique TCRbeta CDR3 rearrangement, sequence reads were collapsed and filtered. For each sample, productive Simpson clonality was calculated as the square root of Simpson's diversity index across productive rearrangements. TCRdb took over this immuneACCESS table, retaining in-frame rearrangements with V and J assigned. Such tables are incomplete; in checked studies, under half of the missing clones stem from an unresolved V gene, and the remainder is unexplained. The DNA gave D and trimming, while V, J and clone size come from that table. In this sample the table shows 40,000 to 50,000 clones, more than 75% of which occur a single time. The biggest ten clones account for 2.1% of the sample.

After removal of 5 bases from V and 5 bases from J, the junction retains 9 bases not matched to a gene. According to the germline V gene, CDR1 reads KGHSH and CDR2 reads LQKENI. The CDR3 sequence holds 16 residues, the cysteine and phenylalanine included. Only CDR3 DNA is held: 48 bases, read in frame from base 1. On this clone: Its antigen is currently not known. The sample holds no much larger clone one base away, and base qualities are not on file.

The sample was peripheral blood. The sequence was collected from a woman at least 80 years old with COVID-19, enrolled during active disease. The rearrangement combines TRBV18 with TRBJ1-5, and TRBD1 aligns with 10 junction nucleotides. CDR3 sequence: CASSYAGQGGHQPQHF. The DNA sequence is as follows: TGTGCCAGCTCATACGCCGGACAGGGGGGCCATCAGCCCCAGCATTTT.